The 16 T cell receptor beta chains presented below share a single source sample, sequenced in a study of post-analysis software for immune sequencing data. These receptors' targets are unknown. Regarding the study as a whole: Roughly five TRBV segments appeared more often in patients than in controls, and TRBV5-6, TRBV5-1 and TRBV20-1 were among these.

Unique molecular identifiers were built into the TCR beta cDNA libraries. MiXCR, applied by TCRdb to the PCR reads, yields one record per CDR3 protein. The sample lists approximately 630,000 distinct CDR3 sequences; around 60% were seen once. The source material was blood. These receptors were collected from a girl aged 2-10 years with multiple sclerosis.

Points on this clonotype: The junction departs from germline at one end; a sequencing error may be responsible. The V and J genes are TRBV12-3 or TRBV12-4 and TRBJ2-1; TRBD2 aligns across 10 bases. The CDR3 has 15 residues. The CDR3 DNA reads as TGTGCCAGCAGTTTTGGGCCTAGCGGGAGAGGTGAGCAGGTCTTC. This encodes CASSFGPSGRGEQVF.

This chain connects TRBV5-1 to TRBJ2-7, with D possibly matching TRBD1 (5 bases). Germline values: CDR1 SGHRS, CDR2 YFSETQ. CDR3 length: 15 residues. Trimming took 1 base from V and 0 from J, leaving 11 bases between them. In DNA, the CDR3 is TGCGCCAGCAGCTTGTCACTTGACAGCTCCTACGAGCAGTACTTC. Protein product: CASSLSLDSSYEQYF. The whole variable domain, filled in from reference TRBV5-1 and TRBJ2-7, reads KAGVTQTPRYLIKTRGQQVTLSCSPISGHRSVSWYQQTPGQGLQFLFEYFSETQRNKGNFPGRFSGRQFSNSRSEMNVSTLELGDSALYLCASSLSLDSSYEQYFGPGTRLTVT.

The gene calls are TRBV7-2 and TRBJ1-2; TRBD1 is a possible D gene (6 bases). V shed 2 bases and J shed 8 bases, with 15 bases lying between them. CDR1 is SGHTA and CDR2 is FQGNSA in the germline V gene. The CDR3 totals 14 residues. The CDR3 DNA reads as TGTGCCAGCAGCTTATCCGGGGGCGAGGGGGGCTACACCTTC. Translated, it gives CASSLSGGEGGYTF.

This clonotype was seen more than once but under ten times. The chain combines TRBV29-1 with TRBJ2-4; 7 nucleotides match TRBD2. Per the germline V gene, CDR1 is SQVTM and CDR2 is ANQGSEA. Trimming at V came to 4 bases and at J to 5 bases, leaving 11 bases not matched to a gene. The CDR3 has 15 residues. The CDR3 reads CSVVGGIRSENIQYF. In DNA form, the CDR3 reads TGCAGCGTTGTGGGAGGGATTCGTTCCGAAAACATTCAGTACTTC.

This clonotype came up once. The J gene is TRBJ1-2, the V gene TRBV6-2 or TRBV6-3; no reliable D call. The germline CDR1 and CDR2 sequences are MNHEY and SVGEGT. CDR3 length: 15 amino acids. The V and J ends lost 2 bases and 4 bases respectively, with 14 bases between them. In nucleotides, the CDR3 is TGTGCCAGCAGTTACGGAGAGGCCAACATCTATGGCTACACCTTC. Its translation: CASSYGEANIYGYTF.

This chain joins TRBV5-1 and TRBJ2-5, with D perhaps TRBD1 or TRBD2 (5 bases each). This CDR3 spans 15 amino acids. The V gene lost 4 bases and the J gene lost 4 bases, with 17 bases spanning the gap. Germline V gene data show CDR1 as SGHRS and CDR2 as YFSETQ. CDR3 in amino acids: CASSATGRGRETQYF. The CDR3 DNA reads as TGCGCCAGCAGCGCCACAGGTCGGGGTCGAGAGACCCAGTACTTC.

The gene calls are TRBV4-2 and TRBJ1-1, with 8 bases that match TRBD1. The CDR3 consists of 14 residues. Germline V gene lookup returns CDR1 LGHNA and CDR2 YNFKEQ. The V and J ends lost 2 bases and 7 bases, in that order; junction bases with no gene match: 6. This CDR3 is CASSQITGGGEAFF. As DNA, the CDR3 is TGTGCCAGCAGCCAAATTACAGGGGGGGGTGAAGCTTTCTTT.

V is TRBV4-2 and J is TRBJ1-2, with D possibly being TRBD1 (6 bases). The CDR3 consists of 13 residues. The germline V and J ends were trimmed by 5 bases and 6 bases, with 13 bases remaining between them. From germline, CDR1 is LGHNA and CDR2 YNFKEQ. CDR3 in amino acids: CASSNGQSNGYTF. The CDR3 DNA sequence: TGTGCCAGCAGCAACGGACAGTCAAATGGCTACACCTTC.

The chain uses TRBV5-1 and TRBJ2-2, with 8 positions matching TRBD1. The CDR3 totals 18 residues. The V and J ends lost 4 bases and 0 bases, in that order; junction bases with no gene match: 11. Per germline, CDR1 SGHRS and CDR2 YFSETQ. Written as DNA, the CDR3 is TGCGCCAGCAGCGTGCAGGGGGCGAGTCTCGCGAACACCGGGGAGCTGTTTTTT. Its translation: CASSVQGASLANTGELFF.

This clonotype showed up just once. J is TRBJ1-2 and V is TRBV6-2 or TRBV6-3; 9 bases agree with TRBD1. The CDR3 runs 15 residues. CDR1 and CDR2 (germline): MNHEY, SVGEGT. V trimming: 5 bases; J trimming: 4 bases; junction bases outside the gene matches: 8. CDR3 sequence: CASSPGQGTFYGYTF. CDR3 DNA: TGTGCCAGCAGTCCGGGACAGGGAACCTTCTATGGCTACACCTTC.

Concerning this clonotype itself: One end of the junction does not line up with germline, which may come from a read error. The chain employs TRBV6-1 and TRBJ2-1; D may be TRBD2 (6 bases). Per germline, CDR1 MNHNS and CDR2 SASEGT. CDR3 length equals 15 residues. This CDR3 is CVSGGRLEPPNEQFF. The CDR3 nucleotides are TGTGTCAGCGGTGGGAGACTAGAGCCCCCTAATGAGCAGTTCTTC.

The chain couples TRBV6-6 to TRBJ2-7; 12 nucleotides match TRBD2. The germline V gene has CDR1 MNHNY and CDR2 SVGAGI (reference sequence). V trimming: 6 bases; J trimming: 5 bases; junction bases outside the gene matches: 5. The length of the CDR3 is 14 residues. CDR3 residues: CASSGLAGNHEQYF. The CDR3 coding sequence is TGTGCCAGCAGCGGACTAGCGGGAAACCACGAGCAGTACTTC.

The V gene is TRBV6-2 or TRBV6-3, the J gene TRBJ1-5; tentatively, D is TRBD1 (6 bases). Per germline, CDR1 MNHEY and CDR2 SVGEGT. The CDR3 contains 18 residues. With 2 bases removed from V and 3 bases from J, the gap between germline ends came to 20 bases. CDR3 bases: TGTGCCAGCAGTTACCAGACAGGAGGGGGGCGAGACAATCAGCCCCAGCATTTT. It specifies CASSYQTGGGRDNQPQHF.

This chain joins TRBV7-2 and TRBJ2-3; D is perhaps TRBD2 (5 bases). Germline-derived CDR1 and CDR2 are SGHTA and FQGNSA. This CDR3 has 15 amino acids. Trimming removed 5 bases at V and 5 bases at J, with 17 bases between. This chain's CDR3 is CASSDTSVFVDTQYF. CDR3 bases: TGTGCCAGCAGCGATACTAGTGTCTTTGTAGATACGCAGTATTTT. The whole variable domain, remainder taken from reference TRBV7-2 and TRBJ2-3, is GAGVSQSPSNKVTEKGKDVELRCDPISGHTALYWYRQSLGQGLEFLIYFQGNSAPDKSGLPSDRFSAERTGGSVSTLTIQRTQQEDSAVYLCASSDTSVFVDTQYFGPGTRLTVL.

J is TRBJ2-5 and V is TRBV5-1; a weak D match, TRBD2 (5 bases). The germline gives CDR1 SGHRS, CDR2 YFSETQ. The V end lost 6 bases, the J end lost 5 bases, and 14 bases lay between the germline ends. The CDR3 loop spans 13 amino acids. The CDR3 region is CASMEGGLETQYF. CDR3 DNA: TGCGCCAGCATGGAAGGAGGCCTGGAGACCCAGTACTTC.

This sequence joins TRBV12-3 or TRBV12-4 and TRBJ1-2; D is unresolved. The CDR3 has 14 residues. V dropped 6 bases and J dropped 4 bases, with 15 bases sitting between them. The CDR3 DNA follows: TGTGCCAGCAGCTATGCCAGCGGGGTCTATGGCTACACCTTC. Protein product: CASSYASGVYGYTF.